These 24 T cell receptor beta chains share one sample of origin, sequenced in a study of blood T cell repertoires in COVID-19. TCRdb's table, derived via immunoSEQ multiplex PCR, lists solely in-frame clones and lacks some. Found here are over 200,000 clones, 70% to 90% of them singletons; the top ten hold more than 10%. The specimen sequenced was PBMCs or T cells enriched from blood (not recorded which). Source of these receptors: a man younger than 45 who had recovered from COVID-19.

The chain has TRBV10-3 and TRBJ2-5; TRBD1 aligns across 10 bases. There are 14 residues in the CDR3. V dropped 3 bases and J dropped 3; count of bases not matched to a gene: 1. Germline CDR1 ENHRY, CDR2 SYGVKD. The CDR3 sequence is CAISEGTGEETQYF. As DNA, the CDR3 is TGTGCCATCAGTGAAGGGACAGGGGAAGAGACCCAGTACTTC.

In its sample, this clone was seen once. J is TRBJ1-4 and V is TRBV5-1; TRBD1 agrees at 8 bases. CDR1 is SGHRS, CDR2 YFSETQ, per germline. Trimming at V came to 0 bases and at J to 7 bases, leaving 5 bases not matched to a gene. The CDR3 is 15 amino acids. The CDR3 region has the DNA TGCGCCAGCAGCTTGGCCGACAGGGGAAGTGAAAAACTGTTTTTT. Its translation is CASSLADRGSEKLFF. Full variable domain (rest looked up from reference TRBV5-1 and TRBJ1-4): KAGVTQTPRYLIKTRGQQVTLSCSPISGHRSVSWYQQTPGQGLQFLFEYFSETQRNKGNFPGRFSGRQFSNSRSEMNVSTLELGDSALYLCASSLADRGSEKLFFGSGTQLSVL.

The rearrangement uses TRBV10-3 and TRBJ1-2; possible D gene TRBD1, 6 bases. Trimming took off 0 bases at V and 7 bases at J, with 15 bases between the two ends. This CDR3 is 15 amino acids long. Germline V CDR1 and CDR2: ENHRY, SYGVKD. In DNA form, the CDR3 reads TGTGCCATCAGTGAGTCGGACAGAAGTTCCGGTGGCTACACCTTC. Translation gives CAISESDRSSGGYTF.

This chain joins TRBV15 and TRBJ2-7, with D possibly matching TRBD1 (5 bases). Germline assignment: CDR1 LNHNV and CDR2 YYDKDF (reference sequence). Trimming stripped 0 bases from V and 1 base from J, with 7 bases between. This CDR3 is built from 14 residues. CDR3 region: CATSRDKGSYEQYF. CDR3 DNA sequence: TGTGCCACCAGCAGAGACAAGGGGTCCTACGAGCAGTACTTC.

This clone was seen once. V usage is TRBV2 and J usage is TRBJ1-5; D gene unclear. CDR3 length equals 14 residues. V lost 7 bases, J lost 4 bases, and 14 bases lay in between. Germline V gene sequence: CDR1 SNHLY, CDR2 FYNNEI. CDR3 loop: CASKGGSNNQPQHF. The CDR3 nucleotides are TGTGCCAGCAAAGGAGGCTCGAATAATCAGCCCCAGCATTTT.

CDR3 sequence reads: CASSQLLVGEQYF. In nucleotides, the CDR3 is TGTGCCAGCAGCCAACTGCTAGTCGGGGAGCAGTACTTC. The genes are TRBV3-1 (or the pseudogene TRBV3-2) and TRBJ2-7; D is uncertain. This CDR3 spans 13 amino acids. CDR1 is LGHDT and CDR2 is YNNKEL in the germline V gene (reference sequence). Trimming removed 2 bases from V and 7 bases from J, with 12 bases in between.

The rearrangement joins TRBV28 to TRBJ1-5; possibly TRBD1 for D (6 bases). V was shortened by 10 bases and J by 6 bases, with 19 bases between the two germline ends. Germline assignment: CDR1 MDHEN and CDR2 SYDVKM. The CDR3 runs to 14 residues. In DNA, the CDR3 is TGTGCCACCTTGGTACAGGGTTATTCTCAGCCCCAGCATTTT. It specifies CATLVQGYSQPQHF. The full variable domain, with the rest looked up from reference TRBV28 and TRBJ1-5, is DVKVTQSSRYLVKRTGEKVFLECVQDMDHENMFWYRQDPGLGLRLIYFSYDVKMKEKGDIPEGYSVSREKKERFSLILESASTNQTSMYLCATLVQGYSQPQHFGDGTRLSIL.

The chain employs TRBV19 and TRBJ1-6, with D unresolved. Germline CDR1 is LNHDA and CDR2 is SQIVND (reference sequence). This CDR3 contains 15 residues. Trimming cost V 3 bases and J 10 bases, with 16 bases left between them. CDR3 nucleotide sequence: TGTGCCAGTAGTATTCGACGAGGAGGTGGCTCACCCCTCCACTTT. Amino acids: CASSIRRGGGSPLHF.

This clone showed up just once. The chain is built from TRBV28 and TRBJ2-1; D gene ambiguous. The CDR3 totals 14 residues. Per the germline V gene, CDR1 is MDHEN and CDR2 is SYDVKM. Trimming left V 1 base short and J 8 bases short, with 12 bases between. The CDR3 DNA sequence: TGTGCCAGCAGTTTATTTGAACCAAGCGATGAGCAGTTCTTC. This translates into CASSLFEPSDEQFF.

The chain links TRBV18 to TRBJ2-5, with 7 nucleotides matching TRBD1. The germline V gene has CDR1 KGHSH and CDR2 LQKENI. With 0 bases clipped from V and 1 base from J, the junction kept 2 bases outside the gene matches. The CDR3 loop spans 15 amino acids. For the CDR3, the DNA is TGTGCCAGCTCACCACCTCCAGGGGGCCAAGAGACCCAGTACTTC. It yields the protein CASSPPPGGQETQYF. The variable domain in full, completed from reference TRBV18 and TRBJ2-5, reads NAGVMQNPRHLVRRRGQEARLRCSPMKGHSHVYWYRQLPEEGLKFMVYLQKENIIDESGMPKERFSAEFPKEGPSILRIQQVVRGDSAAYFCASSPPPGGQETQYFGPGTRLLVL.

This clone was recorded at least ten times. The V and J genes are TRBV3-1 (or the pseudogene TRBV3-2) and TRBJ2-5, with TRBD1 matching 7 bases. The CDR3 length is 13 residues. Trimming removed 2 bases from V and 4 bases from J; junction bases left unmatched: 1. CDR1 is LGHDT, CDR2 YNNKEL, per germline (reference sequence). The CDR3 nucleotides read TGTGCCAGCAGCCAATACAGGGGAGAGACCCAGTACTTC. Its translation: CASSQYRGETQYF.

The chain recombines TRBV7-2 with TRBJ1-1; D is possibly TRBD1 (5 bases). The V and J ends lost 4 bases and 3 bases respectively, with 18 bases between them. Per germline, CDR1 SGHTA and CDR2 FQGNSA. The CDR3 covers 16 residues. CDR3 bases: TGTGCCAGCAGCTCTGAGACAGTATTGAGGCACACTGAAGCTTTCTTT. This translates into CASSSETVLRHTEAFF.

The genes are TRBV5-1 and TRBJ2-3; the D gene is possibly TRBD2 (7 bases). Germline loops: CDR1 SGHRS, CDR2 YFSETQ. There are 14 residues in the CDR3. V was shortened by 6 bases and J by 6 bases, with 17 bases between the two germline ends. The CDR3 loop is CASKGGGGSDTQYF. CDR3 in DNA: TGCGCCAGCAAGGGCGGCGGGGGCTCCGATACGCAGTATTTT.

This sequence joins TRBV19 and TRBJ2-2; 9 positions agree with TRBD1. The CDR3 has 17 residues. Germline assignment: CDR1 LNHDA and CDR2 SQIVND (reference sequence). V lost 7 bases to trimming and J lost 0 bases; unmatched junction nucleotides: 9. Here the CDR3 DNA reads TGTGCCAGTAACGCTCCGGGACAGGGAGCGAACACCGGGGAGCTGTTTTTT. Protein product: CASNAPGQGANTGELFF.

A few counts support this clone. CDR3: CASSDVLGGWETQYF. DNA of the CDR3: TGTGCCAGCAGTGATGTGTTGGGGGGATGGGAGACCCAGTACTTC. The V call is TRBV2, the J call TRBJ2-5; a possible D gene is TRBD2 (6 bases). From germline, CDR1 is SNHLY and CDR2 FYNNEI. Trimming removed 3 bases at V and 5 bases at J, with 16 bases between. The CDR3 covers 15 residues.

The rearrangement links TRBV19 to TRBJ1-1, with 7 bases aligning to TRBD1. CDR1 and CDR2 from the germline V gene are LNHDA and SQIVND (reference sequence). The CDR3 totals 16 residues. The ends lost 4 bases at V and 0 bases at J; junction bases unmatched: 8. The CDR3 loop is CASSTPTGLMNTEAFF. CDR3 nucleotides: TGTGCCAGTAGTACCCCGACAGGGCTGATGAACACTGAAGCTTTCTTT.

This clone was counted between two and nine times. The genes are TRBV30 and TRBJ1-6, with a weak D call TRBD1 (6 bases). CDR1 and CDR2 (germline): GTSNPN, SVGIG (reference sequence). This CDR3 spans 13 amino acids. Trimming stripped 3 bases from V and 4 bases from J, with 7 bases between. DNA for the CDR3: TGTGCCTGGAGCGGACAGTATAATTCACCCCTCCACTTT. Translation: CAWSGQYNSPLHF.

This clone was counted between two and nine times. The rearrangement joins TRBV5-8 to TRBJ2-1; 7 bases line up with TRBD2. Germline V gives CDR1 SGHTS, CDR2 YDEGEE. Trimming took 1 base from V and 8 from J; bases not matched to a gene: 9. There are 15 residues in the CDR3. CDR3 region: CASSLWGGSGDEQFF. The CDR3 bases are TGTGCCAGCAGCTTGTGGGGGGGATCTGGGGATGAGCAGTTCTTC.

This clone was observed a single time. The gene calls are TRBV7-2 and TRBJ1-4; D remains unclear. With 2 bases removed from V and 5 bases from J, the gap between germline ends came to 6 bases. The CDR3 covers 13 residues. Germline CDR1 reads SGHTA; CDR2 reads FQGNSA. The CDR3 nucleotides read TGTGCCAGCAGCTTACTGCGGAATGAAAAACTGTTTTTT. Translating gives CASSLLRNEKLFF.

The chain uses TRBV24-1 and TRBJ2-1; TRBD1 agrees at 9 bases. Losses at the gene ends were 3 bases for V and 9 bases for J; bases not matched to a gene: 5. Germline CDR1 is KGHDR and CDR2 is SFDVKD. The CDR3 length is 14 residues. The CDR3 loop is CATSDHRDRAEQFF. The CDR3 DNA reads as TGTGCCACCAGTGATCACCGGGACAGGGCTGAGCAGTTCTTC.

This clone occurred a few times. This chain links TRBV5-4 with TRBJ1-4; 8 nucleotides match TRBD1. This CDR3 has 14 amino acids. The V gene end was trimmed by 4 bases and the J gene end by 7 bases; junction bases not matched to a gene: 6. Germline-derived CDR1 and CDR2 are SGHNT and YYREEE (reference sequence). CDR3 in amino acids: CASSIGQGTEKLFF. CDR3 in DNA: TGTGCCAGCAGCATAGGACAGGGCACTGAAAAACTGTTTTTT. The variable domain in full, with the rest retrieved from reference TRBV5-4 and TRBJ1-4, is ETGVTQSPTHLIKTRGQQVTLRCSSQSGHNTVSWYQQALGQGPQFIFQYYREEENGRGNFPPRFSGLQFPNYSSELNVNALELDDSALYLCASSIGQGTEKLFFGSGTQLSVL.

This clone was counted a few times. The genes are TRBV7-3 and TRBJ2-5; the match to TRBD2 covers 7 bases. V lost 2 bases and J lost 0; bases outside the gene matches: 0. The CDR3 loop spans 14 amino acids. In germline, CDR1 is SGHTA, CDR2 FQGTGA. CDR3 nucleotides: TGTGCCAGCAGCTTAGCGGGGGACCAAGAGACCCAGTACTTC. This encodes CASSLAGDQETQYF.

The chain joins TRBV10-3 to TRBJ2-2, with D perhaps TRBD1 (5 bases). CDR1 and CDR2 (germline): ENHRY, SYGVKD. The CDR3 has 13 residues. Between the trimmed V and J ends, which lost 7 bases and 0 bases, there was a span of 6 bases. CDR3 protein: CAIKGTNTGELFF. The CDR3 nucleotides read TGTGCCATCAAGGGGACGAACACCGGGGAGCTGTTTTTT.

The chain carries TRBV6-5 and TRBJ1-1, with 7 bases aligning to TRBD1. Trimming cost V 4 bases and J 2 bases; bases outside gene matches: 7. This CDR3 is 15 amino acids long. Per the germline V gene, CDR1 is MNHEY and CDR2 is SVGAGI. This CDR3 is CASSLEGQANTEAFF. In DNA, the CDR3 is TGTGCCAGCAGTTTGGAAGGACAGGCAAACACTGAAGCTTTCTTT.